One and the same sample provided the 21 T cell receptor beta chains below, sequenced in a study of STAT5B mutations in CD4+ large granular lymphocyte leukemia. Libraries were prepared by immunoSEQ multiplex PCR; TCRdb keeps only in-frame clonotypes and omits some of them. Of 30,000 to 40,000 clones in the sample, 70% to 90% are singletons; the top ten hold approximately 0.97%. Input material: CD4+ T cells from blood buffy coats. All receptors come from a human donor in good health.

CDR3 in amino acids: CASGFRNIPGLAGTVNSYEQYF. The CDR3 nucleotides read TGTGCTAGTGGTTTCCGAAACATACCGGGACTAGCGGGTACCGTAAACTCCTACGAGCAGTACTTC. The rearrangement uses TRBV12-5 and TRBJ2-7; TRBD2 aligns across 12 bases. Looked up from germline, CDR1 is LGHNT and CDR2 is FRNRAP. This CDR3 comprises 22 residues. The ends lost 3 bases at V and 0 bases at J; junction bases unmatched: 21.

V usage is TRBV29-1 and J usage is TRBJ1-2; 11 bases line up with TRBD1. Germline CDR1 SQVTM, CDR2 ANQGSEA. CDR3 length: 13 residues. Trimming took 7 bases from V and 3 from J; bases not matched to a gene: 4. The CDR3 loop is CSAPGQGDYGYTF. For the CDR3, the DNA is TGCAGCGCGCCGGGACAGGGGGACTATGGCTACACCTTC.

The V call is TRBV18, the J call TRBJ2-1; 10 positions agree with TRBD1. With V trimmed by 0 bases and J by 4 bases, 0 bases remained unmatched. The CDR3 spans 15 residues. Looked up from germline, CDR1 is KGHSH and CDR2 is LQKENI. CDR3 region: CASSPPGQGYNEQFF. The CDR3 coding sequence is TGTGCCAGCTCACCACCGGGACAGGGGTACAATGAGCAGTTCTTC.

The V call is TRBV6-6, the J call TRBJ2-3; 7 nucleotides agree with TRBD1. Trimming removed 6 bases from V and 6 bases from J; junction bases left unmatched: 9. Germline loops: CDR1 MNHNY, CDR2 SVGAGI (reference sequence). CDR3 size: 14 residues. Here the CDR3 DNA reads TGTGCCAGCAGACCGTCCCAGGGGGTGGATACGCAGTATTTT. It is translated as CASRPSQGVDTQYF.

The CDR3 spells CASSEDRDTEAFF. CDR3 nucleotides: TGTGCCAGCAGCGAAGACAGAGACACTGAAGCTTTCTTT. V and J are TRBV7-3 and TRBJ1-1; possibly TRBD1 for D (5 bases). The length of the CDR3 is 13 residues. V was pared by 5 bases and J by 3 bases, with 10 bases between. CDR1 and CDR2 (germline): SGHTA, FQGTGA. Supplemented by reference TRBV7-3 and TRBJ1-1, the full variable domain reads GAGVSQTPSNKVTEKGKYVELRCDPISGHTALYWYRQSLGQGPEFLIYFQGTGAADDSGLPNDRFFAVRPEGSVSTLKIQRTERGDSAVYLCASSEDRDTEAFFGQGTRLTVV.

The V call is TRBV15, the J call TRBJ1-6, with 7 bases lining up with TRBD1. Trimming at V came to 1 base and at J to 16 bases, leaving 16 bases not matched to a gene. Germline-derived CDR1 and CDR2 are LNHNV and YYDKDF (reference sequence). The CDR3 is 16 residues long. The CDR3 sequence is CATSRALGTARERLHF. CDR3 nucleotide sequence: TGTGCCACCAGCAGAGCTCTCGGGACAGCCCGAGAACGTCTCCACTTT.

The rearrangement joins TRBV4-1 to TRBJ2-1; 8 bases are shared with TRBD2. The CDR3 has 16 amino acids. V was clipped by 1 base and J by 7 bases; unmatched bases: 9. CDR1 and CDR2 (germline): MGHRA, YSYEKL. CDR3 amino acids: CASSQVGLARGNEQFF. CDR3 coding DNA: TGCGCCAGCAGCCAAGTAGGACTAGCTAGGGGGAATGAGCAGTTCTTC.

The V and J genes are TRBV7-2 and TRBJ2-3; tentative D call: TRBD2 (6 bases). Germline V gene data show CDR1 as SGHTA and CDR2 as FQGNSA. V lost 7 bases, J lost 0 bases, and 14 bases lay in between. The CDR3 sequence is 15 residues long. CDR3: CASTTFGTSTDTQYF. CDR3 sequence (DNA): TGTGCCAGCACTACTTTTGGGACTAGCACAGATACGCAGTATTTT.

V and J are TRBV6-6 and TRBJ1-1; D remains unclear. The germline V gene has CDR1 MNHNY and CDR2 SVGAGI (reference sequence). The CDR3 totals 12 residues. The V end lost 2 bases, the J end lost 9 bases, and 10 bases lay between the germline ends. CDR3 DNA sequence: TGTGCCAGCAGTTACGAGACCCCTAAAGCTTTCTTT. Its translation is CASSYETPKAFF.

The V call is TRBV7-2, the J call TRBJ1-5; 9 bases match TRBD1. Germline lookup yields CDR1 SGHTA and CDR2 FQGNSA. The CDR3 has 15 residues. V lost 4 bases and J lost 9; bases outside the gene matches: 10. The CDR3 nucleotides are TGTGCCAGCAGCTCCGCCGGGACAGGGTGGAGGCCCCAGCATTTT. Its translation is CASSSAGTGWRPQHF. Full variable domain (remainder filled in from reference TRBV7-2 and TRBJ1-5): GAGVSQSPSNKVTEKGKDVELRCDPISGHTALYWYRQSLGQGLEFLIYFQGNSAPDKSGLPSDRFSAERTGGSVSTLTIQRTQQEDSAVYLCASSSAGTGWRPQHFGDGTRLSIL.

J is TRBJ1-5 and V is TRBV5-1; the match to TRBD1 covers 9 bases. The CDR3 contains 14 residues. Germline V lookup: CDR1 SGHRS, CDR2 YFSETQ. Germline trimming cut 4 bases from V and 5 bases from J; bases unmatched to any gene: 4. This CDR3 is CASSPDRGDQPQHF. CDR3 bases: TGCGCCAGCAGCCCTGACAGGGGGGATCAGCCCCAGCATTTT. Together with reference TRBV5-1 and TRBJ1-5, the CDR3 gives the full variable domain: KAGVTQTPRYLIKTRGQQVTLSCSPISGHRSVSWYQQTPGQGLQFLFEYFSETQRNKGNFPGRFSGRQFSNSRSEMNVSTLELGDSALYLCASSPDRGDQPQHFGDGTRLSIL.

This rearrangement joins TRBV7-9 to TRBJ2-3; D is possibly TRBD2 (6 bases). Between the trimmed V and J ends, which lost 5 bases and 2 bases, there was a span of 14 bases. This CDR3 is 15 amino acids long. The germline CDR1 and CDR2 sequences are SEHNR and FQNEAQ (reference sequence). The CDR3 nucleotides are TGTGCCAGCAGCCCATTAGCGGTCTACACAGATACGCAGTATTTT. Protein sequence: CASSPLAVYTDTQYF.

This chain connects TRBV6-5 to TRBJ1-1; possibly TRBD1 for D (5 bases). In germline, CDR1 is MNHEY, CDR2 SVGAGI. The CDR3 runs 14 residues. Deletions cut 5 bases from V and 10 bases from J, with 20 bases between. The CDR3 loop reads CASSQPGTRGGAFF. The CDR3 nucleotides are TGTGCCAGCAGTCAACCCGGGACCCGGGGGGGAGCTTTCTTT.

The chain is built from TRBV10-3 and TRBJ2-7, with 7 positions matching TRBD2. J gave up 0 bases and V 2 bases, and 13 bases lay outside the gene matches. This CDR3 has 18 residues. Germline CDR1 reads ENHRY; CDR2 reads SYGVKD. CDR3 coding DNA: TGTGCCATCAGTGAGGGCCGGCCACTAGCGCTGAGCTCCTACGAGCAGTACTTC. Translating it yields CAISEGRPLALSSYEQYF.

V is TRBV2 and J is TRBJ1-2, with a tentative D call TRBD1 (6 bases). V was trimmed by 8 bases and J by 1 base, leaving 23 bases between them. The CDR3 length is 17 residues. Germline V gene lookup returns CDR1 SNHLY and CDR2 FYNNEI. The CDR3 DNA follows: TGTGCCAGCCCCCTGGCGGGGGCCCGCCGTCTTAACTATGGCTACACCTTC. This sequence encodes CASPLAGARRLNYGYTF.

The rearrangement uses TRBV5-1 and TRBJ1-2, with no clear D. This CDR3 comprises 13 residues. Deletions cut 0 bases from V and 4 bases from J, with 7 bases between. Germline assignment: CDR1 SGHRS and CDR2 YFSETQ. The CDR3 spells CASSLDRLYGYTF. The CDR3 DNA reads TGCGCCAGCAGCTTGGACAGACTCTATGGCTACACCTTC.

The V and J genes are TRBV5-1 and TRBJ2-5, with TRBD2 matching over 12 bases. The germline gives CDR1 SGHRS, CDR2 YFSETQ. V lost 0 bases, J lost 5 bases, and 5 bases stayed unmatched. The CDR3 spans 16 residues. CDR3 in DNA: TGCGCCAGCAGCTTGGCTAGCGGGAGGGCCGGGGAGACCCAGTACTTC. Protein: CASSLASGRAGETQYF.

The genes are TRBV2 and TRBJ1-4; D is uncertain. Trimming took 9 bases from V and 0 from J, leaving 11 bases between them. The length of the CDR3 is 14 residues. CDR1 SNHLY and CDR2 FYNNEI come from the germline V gene. The CDR3 here is CASKAAATNEKLFF. The CDR3 DNA reads TGTGCCAGTAAGGCAGCCGCAACTAATGAAAAACTGTTTTTT.

This clone came up once. This chain joins TRBV7-7 and TRBJ2-3; 10 bases fit TRBD1. With V trimmed by 3 bases and J by 4 bases, 1 base remained unmatched. The CDR3 sequence is 14 residues long. Germline lookup yields CDR1 SSHAT and CDR2 FNYEAQ (reference sequence). The DNA for the CDR3 is TGTGCCAGCAGCTTGGGGACAGGGGCAGATACGCAGTATTTT. Protein product: CASSLGTGADTQYF.

The chain is built from TRBV9 and TRBJ2-2; TRBD1 matches at 11 bases. This CDR3 comprises 17 residues. V lost 0 bases and J lost 0; bases outside the gene matches: 1. CDR1 and CDR2 from the germline V gene are SGDLS and YYNGEE. The DNA for the CDR3 is TGTGCCAGCAGCGTAGCGGGACAGGGGGCGAACACCGGGGAGCTGTTTTTT. It codes for CASSVAGQGANTGELFF.

This clone was recorded once. V usage is TRBV2 and J usage is TRBJ2-1; 8 nucleotides line up with TRBD2. V was pared by 8 bases and J by 8 bases, with 20 bases of the junction left unmatched. Germline V gives CDR1 SNHLY, CDR2 FYNNEI. The CDR3 extends over 17 amino acids. CDR3 in DNA: TGTGCCAGCCACCCTCCTCTGCGGGGGGCCATGTTACATGAGCAGTTCTTC. This codes for CASHPPLRGAMLHEQFF. Full variable domain (remainder filled in from reference TRBV2 and TRBJ2-1): EPEVTQTPSHQVTQMGQEVILRCVPISNHLYFYWYRQILGQKVEFLVSFYNNEISEKSEIFDDQFSVERPDGSNFTLKIRSTKLEDSAMYFCASHPPLRGAMLHEQFFGPGTRLTVL.